This TCR beta chain was captured in a study of cytotoxic CD8 clonotypes in ibrutinib-treated CLL. The CDR3 consists of 13 residues. The germline CDR1 and CDR2 sequences are GTSNPN and SVGIG (reference sequence). With V trimmed by 3 bases and J by 5 bases, 3 bases remained unmatched. Cryopreserved PBMCs provided around 2.2 micrograms of genomic DNA for the TCR beta libraries. Points from the study as a whole: Shared public clonotypes were rare, and on treatment they either got smaller or stayed the same.

As concerns this clone: Its antigen is as yet unknown.

The data were produced by immunoSEQ multiplex PCR, yet TCRdb's version contains in-frame clones alone and is incomplete. The table includes some 310,000 clones, about 80% detected once. The TCR was taken from a human donor with chronic lymphocytic leukemia. The input for sequencing was PBMCs, taken before ibrutinib treatment. This chain joins TRBV30 and TRBJ2-7; TRBD1 aligns across 11 bases. In DNA form, the CDR3 reads TGTGCCTGGAGGGACAGGGGGCTCCACGAGCAGTACTTC. Encoded protein: CAWRDRGLHEQYF.